One sample yielded the 20 T cell receptor beta chains listed below, sequenced in a study of cytomegalovirus exposure and HLA in healthy donors. Method: immunoSEQ multiplex PCR; TCRdb's copy keeps in-frame clones and lacks some. The data show about 110,000 clones, 88% seen once. Sample: PBMCs. The receptors were sampled from a woman in her 30s in good health and CMV-seropositive.

The chain has TRBV30 and TRBJ1-2; 7 bases match TRBD1. Per germline, CDR1 GTSNPN and CDR2 SVGIG (reference sequence). This CDR3 is built from 17 residues. V lost 0 bases to trimming and J lost 5 bases; unmatched junction nucleotides: 15. The CDR3 spells CAWSVPGSTGPGYGYTF. The CDR3 DNA sequence: TGTGCCTGGAGTGTGCCCGGTTCGACAGGGCCTGGATATGGCTACACCTTC.

The chain links TRBV5-1 to TRBJ2-7, with TRBD2 matching over 9 bases. Unmatched junction bases numbered 5, after V lost 1 base and J lost 0 bases. Per germline, CDR1 SGHRS and CDR2 YFSETQ. CDR3 size: 16 residues. In DNA form, the CDR3 reads TGCGCCAGCAGCTTGTACCCTAGCGGGGCCTCCTACGAGCAGTACTTC. It yields the protein CASSLYPSGASYEQYF.

V gene TRBV2 combines with J gene TRBJ2-3, with D possibly being TRBD1 (5 bases). Germline V gene sequence: CDR1 SNHLY, CDR2 FYNNEI. Trimming removed 4 bases at V and 6 bases at J, with 14 bases between. The CDR3 runs to 14 residues. The CDR3 DNA sequence: TGTGCCAGCAGTGTTCGCGGCAGGGCGGATACGCAGTATTTT. It encodes CASSVRGRADTQYF.

The gene calls are TRBV28 and TRBJ2-7; D is perhaps TRBD2 (5 bases). Germline V gene data show CDR1 as MDHEN and CDR2 as SYDVKM. V lost 6 bases and J 2 bases, leaving 11 bases between the germline ends. This CDR3 contains 13 residues. The CDR3 spells CASSYGIPYEQYF. The CDR3 coding sequence is TGTGCCAGCAGCTACGGGATTCCCTACGAGCAGTACTTC.

This clone was detected once. The rearrangement uses TRBV6-5 and TRBJ2-6; a weak D match, TRBD2 (5 bases). The CDR3 has 14 amino acids. Germline loops: CDR1 MNHEY, CDR2 SVGAGI. V was trimmed by 6 bases and J by 2 bases, leaving 8 bases between them. The CDR3 DNA is TGTGCCAGCAGCAACGGGGCTGGGGCCAACGTCCTGACTTTC. Protein: CASSNGAGANVLTF.

The V gene is TRBV2, the J gene TRBJ2-5, with 12 positions matching TRBD2. Germline V gene sequence: CDR1 SNHLY, CDR2 FYNNEI. The CDR3 loop spans 15 amino acids. V trimming: 6 bases; J trimming: 5 bases; junction bases outside the gene matches: 7. The chain's CDR3 is CASSRTSGIGETQYF. DNA of the CDR3: TGTGCCAGCAGCCGGACTAGCGGGATTGGGGAGACCCAGTACTTC.

In DNA form, the CDR3 reads TGTGCCAGCAGTTACCGGGGAGACGAGCAGTACTTC. This encodes CASSYRGDEQYF. The rearrangement uses TRBV6-6 and TRBJ2-7; a weak D match, TRBD2 (5 bases). The ends were cut back, 2 bases at V and 5 bases at J, with 7 bases in the middle. Germline V gives CDR1 MNHNY, CDR2 SVGAGI (reference sequence). CDR3 size: 12 residues.

This clone is a singleton in its sample. The chain links TRBV4-3 to TRBJ2-1; TRBD2 matches 9 bases. The CDR3 runs 16 residues. The V segment lost 5 bases and the J segment 9 bases; nucleotides outside the gene matches: 14. Germline V gives CDR1 LGHNA, CDR2 YSLEER. CDR3 in amino acids: CASSWGRGGRAVEQFF. The CDR3 DNA reads TGCGCCAGCAGCTGGGGGCGTGGCGGGAGGGCGGTTGAGCAGTTCTTC.

This sequence joins TRBV25-1 and TRBJ1-1; 10 bases are shared with TRBD1. V lost 6 bases to trimming and J lost 6 bases; unmatched junction nucleotides: 7. Germline lookup yields CDR1 MGHDK and CDR2 SYGVNS. The length of the CDR3 is 14 residues. The CDR3 bases are TGTGCCAGCAGCCCGGGACAGGGGATCCCTGAAGCTTTCTTT. This translates into CASSPGQGIPEAFF.

This chain uses TRBV28 with TRBJ2-7, with TRBD1 matching 9 bases. CDR3 length equals 16 residues. V lost 3 bases and J lost 0; bases outside the gene matches: 6. Looked up from germline, CDR1 is MDHEN and CDR2 is SYDVKM. The CDR3 here is CASSLFYRGPSYEQYF. The CDR3 DNA sequence: TGTGCCAGCAGTTTGTTCTACAGGGGGCCCTCCTACGAGCAGTACTTC. Using reference TRBV28 and TRBJ2-7 for the parts outside the CDR3, the full variable domain is DVKVTQSSRYLVKRTGEKVFLECVQDMDHENMFWYRQDPGLGLRLIYFSYDVKMKEKGDIPEGYSVSREKKERFSLILESASTNQTSMYLCASSLFYRGPSYEQYFGPGTRLTVT.

The gene calls are TRBV6-6 and TRBJ2-1; a possible D gene is TRBD2 (6 bases). The germline V gene encodes CDR1 MNHNY and CDR2 SVGAGI (reference sequence). V was trimmed by 8 bases and J by 0 bases, leaving 11 bases between them. This CDR3 comprises 14 residues. CDR3 nucleotide sequence: TGTGCCAGCGGCGCGGGGAGCTCCTACAATGAGCAGTTCTTC. It codes for CASGAGSSYNEQFF.

This CDR3 is CSVEDRGGQGADTQYF. The CDR3, as DNA: TGCAGCGTTGAAGATCGGGGTGGACAGGGGGCAGATACGCAGTATTTT. The V gene is TRBV29-1, the J gene TRBJ2-3, with 10 bases matching TRBD1. V lost 0 bases, J lost 4 bases, and 7 bases stayed unmatched. Looked up from germline, CDR1 is SQVTM and CDR2 is ANQGSEA. This CDR3 is built from 16 residues.

The gene calls are TRBV9 and TRBJ2-4, with a possible D match to TRBD1 (8 bases). The CDR3 totals 14 residues. Germline loops: CDR1 SGDLS, CDR2 YYNGEE. Trimming cost V 3 bases and J 7 bases, with 14 bases left between them. CDR3 region: CASSAGQGGNIQYF. For the CDR3, the DNA is TGTGCCAGCAGCGCAGGACAGGGAGGGAACATTCAGTACTTC.

This chain uses TRBV6-1 with TRBJ1-4; unclear D gene. Trimming pared 8 bases from V and 4 bases from J, leaving 11 bases between. Per the germline V gene, CDR1 is MNHNS and CDR2 is SASEGT. This CDR3 is 13 amino acids long. CDR3 bases: TGTGCCAGCGAGGAGGGAGTTAATGAAAAACTGTTTTTT. It translates to CASEEGVNEKLFF.

The chain is built from TRBV2 and TRBJ2-5; D gene unclear. Germline V lookup: CDR1 SNHLY, CDR2 FYNNEI. This CDR3 spans 11 amino acids. Trimming pared 3 bases from V and 5 bases from J, leaving 4 bases between. The DNA of the CDR3 is TGTGCCAGCAGTGACGGGGAGACCCAGTACTTC. Residues: CASSDGETQYF.

The rearrangement uses TRBV9 and TRBJ2-1; tentatively, D is TRBD1 (5 bases). The germline V gene encodes CDR1 SGDLS and CDR2 YYNGEE. V lost 0 bases and J lost 6, with 10 bases in between. This CDR3 spans 14 amino acids. The CDR3 nucleotides are TGTGCCAGCAGCGTAGAAGGGGTCGGCAATGAGCAGTTCTTC. This translates into CASSVEGVGNEQFF. The complete variable domain, with remaining parts taken from reference TRBV9 and TRBJ2-1, reads DSGVTQTPKHLITATGQRVTLRCSPRSGDLSVYWYQQSLDQGLQFLIQYYNGEERAKGNILERFSAQQFPDLHSELNLSSLELGDSALYFCASSVEGVGNEQFFGPGTRLTVL.

As concerns this clone: An end of the junction differs from the germline gene, which may be a read error. This chain links TRBV7-7 with TRBJ2-1, with 9 bases fitting TRBD2. Germline V gene sequence: CDR1 SSHAT, CDR2 FNYEAQ (reference sequence). The CDR3 runs to 13 residues. CDR3 sequence (DNA): TGTGCCAGCAGCTTAGATACGTCAGGACTAGCGATCTTC. Amino acid sequence: CASSLDTSGLAIF.

This clone was recorded only once. This rearrangement joins TRBV5-6 to TRBJ2-3; D may be TRBD2 (6 bases). Per germline, CDR1 SGHDT and CDR2 YYEEEE. The CDR3 has 15 amino acids. Trimming stripped 0 bases from V and 3 bases from J, with 11 bases between. The CDR3, as DNA: TGTGCCAGCAGCTTGGCGGGAGATGAAACAGATACGCAGTATTTT. It is translated as CASSLAGDETDTQYF.

J is TRBJ2-3 and V is TRBV2; D possibly corresponds to TRBD2 (5 bases). The CDR3 loop spans 15 amino acids. Germline CDR1 and CDR2: SNHLY and FYNNEI. The ends were cut back, 3 bases at V and 4 bases at J, with 14 bases in the middle. CDR3 residues: CASSDWEIRPDTQYF. CDR3 DNA: TGTGCCAGCAGTGATTGGGAGATCCGTCCAGATACGCAGTATTTT.

This CDR3 is CASSVGTSGSTDTQYF. Written as DNA, the CDR3 is TGTGCCAGCAGCGTAGGGACTAGCGGAAGCACAGATACGCAGTATTTT. The chain has TRBV9 and TRBJ2-3; 10 bases line up with TRBD2. V shed 0 bases and J 0 bases; nucleotides not matched to a gene: 1. This CDR3 has 16 residues. CDR1 and CDR2 from the germline V gene are SGDLS and YYNGEE.